This TCR beta chain was obtained from a study of shared clonotypes between healthy human individuals. Study findings and constraints: Having only a few donors restricted how much genetic and exposure-history diversity was captured. Sampling used blood alone; tissue repertoires probably differ.

Genomic DNA per cell subset filled all wells of several immunoSEQ plates. The table came from immunoSEQ multiplex PCR; TCRdb's copy has only in-frame clones and leaves some out. The sample consists of roughly 680,000 clones, about two thirds of them appearing once. Concerning this clone: Its target is unknown.

Memory CD4+ cells were the fraction left after CD45RA+ naive selection. The TCR comes from a woman between 25 and 40 years old in good health. Sequenced material: memory CD4+ T cells sorted from blood. Regarding subset: CD45RA-negative fraction.

CDR3 coding DNA: TGTGCCAGCAGTGAACCGGGACAGGTCAATCAGCCCCAGCATTTT. Translated: CASSEPGQVNQPQHF. The chain recombines TRBV6-1 with TRBJ1-5, with 8 bases that match TRBD1. This CDR3 is built from 15 residues. The germline V gene encodes CDR1 MNHNS and CDR2 SASEGT. Trimming at V came to 2 bases and at J to 3 bases, leaving 3 bases not matched to a gene.